The clone carrying this TCR beta chain was detected a few times. This record comes from a study of metastatic and nonmetastatic thyroid tumors. All patients were treatment-naive before thyroid surgery. Germline V CDR1 and CDR2: LGHDT, YNNKEL (reference sequence). Trimming took off 4 bases at V and 11 bases at J, with 13 bases between the two ends. The CDR3 runs to 12 residues. TCRdb re-called clones from the PCR reads using MiXCR. The sample consists of 35,000 to 50,000 clones, roughly 12% of them appearing once. This receptor was identified in a male donor with papillary thyroid cancer or a benign thyroid nodule (not recorded which). Some clones in this sample may be carry-over from other donors' samples. Material: blood. This chain joins TRBV3-1 and TRBJ2-3; perhaps TRBD2 as D (6 bases). CDR3 nucleotides: TGTGCCAGCAGCCTCGATGGGGAGGTGCAGTATTTT. Amino acid sequence: CASSLDGEVQYF.